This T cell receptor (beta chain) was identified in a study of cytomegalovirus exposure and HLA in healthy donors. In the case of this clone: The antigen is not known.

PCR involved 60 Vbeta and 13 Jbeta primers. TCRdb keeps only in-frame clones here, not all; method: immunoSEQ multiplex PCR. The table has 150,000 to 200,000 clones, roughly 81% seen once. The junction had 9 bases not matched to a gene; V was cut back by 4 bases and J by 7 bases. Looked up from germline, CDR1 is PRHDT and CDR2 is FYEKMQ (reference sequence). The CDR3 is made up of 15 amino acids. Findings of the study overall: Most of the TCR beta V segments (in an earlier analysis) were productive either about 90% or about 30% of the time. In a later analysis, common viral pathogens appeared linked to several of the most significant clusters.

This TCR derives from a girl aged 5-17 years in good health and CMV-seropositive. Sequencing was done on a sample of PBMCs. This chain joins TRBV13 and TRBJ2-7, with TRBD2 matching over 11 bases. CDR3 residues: CASSSTSGGVSEQYF. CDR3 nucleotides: TGTGCCAGCAGCTCCACTAGCGGGGGAGTTAGTGAGCAGTACTTC.